What follows are 8 T cell receptor beta chains derived from one specimen sequenced in a study of regulatory T cells in long-lasting Graves disease listed by TCRdb under 2021. Library generation was performed with multiplex PCR. The sequencer was an Illumina HiSeq 4000. TCR beta libraries were built with iRepertoire HTBI primers and Arm-PCR amplification of CDR3 regions. Using fastp at Q25 and MiXCR, TCRdb reprocessed the public reads and kept productive beta chains. Each record represents a unique CDR3 protein, reported with the most common genes and DNA among its rows. This sample gives about 220,000 distinct CDR3 sequences in total; roughly a fifth of them show up just once. The top ten clonotypes cover about an eighth of the sample. Read against the paper, the sample's time point label means: newly diagnosed GD, antithyroid drugs for less than 3 months. For both TCR sequencing and RNA sequencing, RNA was extracted from PBMCs using TRIzol.

In addition, the sample was reused for a study of T cells in Graves' hyperthyroidism and ophthalmopathy.

Sequencing used peripheral blood mononuclear cells (PBMCs), obtained at new diagnosis, from a patient treated with antithyroid drugs. The source is a woman between 25 and 40 years old with Graves disease. Donor details come from another sample of the same person, matched by shared clones.

Concerning this clonotype: This may stem from a read error, because a much larger clone lies one nucleotide away. V gene TRBV6-1 combines with J gene TRBJ2-1; TRBD2 matches at 13 bases. The CDR3 totals 17 residues. CDR1 and CDR2 (germline): MNHNS, SASEGT. The CDR3 spells CASTPGLAGWGYNKQFF. In nucleotides, the CDR3 is TGTGCCAGCACCCCGGGACTAGCGGGGTGGGGTTACAATAAGCAGTTCTTC.

This chain connects TRBV30 to TRBJ1-5; D is possibly TRBD1 (6 bases). The V gene's germline CDR1 is GTSNPN and CDR2 SVGIG (reference sequence). Trimming shortened V by 2 bases and J by 0 bases, and 11 bases separated the two germline ends. The CDR3 has 15 amino acids. The CDR3 sequence: CAWSLGGLSNQPQHF. The CDR3 coding sequence is TGTGCCTGGAGTTTAGGGGGTCTTAGCAATCAGCCCCAGCATTTT.

This clonotype occurred many times. In DNA, the CDR3 is TGCAGTGCTAGAGAGGCGCGTGTGTGGACCCAGTACTTC. Translation: CSAREARVWTQYF. This chain joins TRBV20-1 and TRBJ2-5; the D is unclear. Trimming cost V 0 bases and J 7 bases, with 12 bases left between them. The CDR3 contains 13 residues. Germline CDR1 reads DFQATT; CDR2 reads SNEGSKA (reference sequence).

This clonotype was seen at least ten times. The chain recombines TRBV6-1 with TRBJ1-4, with D perhaps matching TRBD1 (5 bases). The germline V and J ends were trimmed by 3 bases and 8 bases, with 13 bases remaining between them. This CDR3 has 14 amino acids. Germline V lookup: CDR1 MNHNS, CDR2 SASEGT. In nucleotides, the CDR3 is TGTGCCAGCAGTGAGACGTCCCAGGGAGAAAAACTGTTTTTT. Its translation is CASSETSQGEKLFF.

Many counts were recorded for this clonotype. The junction departs from the called germline gene at one end, perhaps through a read error. CDR3 amino acids: CASSQPDGYNEQFF. The DNA for the CDR3 is TGTGCCAGCAGCCAACCAGACGGGTACAATGAGCAGTTCTTC. The chain employs TRBV4-1 and TRBJ2-1; the D is unclear. Germline V gene data show CDR1 as MGHRA and CDR2 as YSYEKL. This CDR3 is built from 14 residues.

This clonotype was counted many times. One junction end does not reproduce the germline sequence, and a read error may be involved. The chain uses TRBV4-1 and TRBJ1-1; D unresolved. The CDR3 sequence is 15 residues long. Germline V gene lookup returns CDR1 MGHRA and CDR2 YSYEKL. The CDR3 coding sequence is TGTGCCAGCAGCCGAGCCCCGGACGCGCGGACGGAGGCTTTCTTT. Its protein product is CASSRAPDARTEAFF.

This clonotype was observed at least ten times. V usage is TRBV3-1 and J usage is TRBJ1-1, with no clear D. The CDR3 is 13 residues long. Germline V gene lookup returns CDR1 LGHDT and CDR2 YNNKEL (reference sequence). V lost 1 base to trimming and J lost 4 bases, with 7 bases between them. The CDR3: CASSQVAGTEAFF. The CDR3 nucleotides are TGTGCCAGCAGCCAAGTAGCGGGCACTGAAGCTTTCTTT. The full variable domain, rest sourced from reference TRBV3-1 and TRBJ1-1, is DTAVSQTPKYLVTQMGNDKSIKCEQNLGHDTMYWYKQDSKKFLKIMFSYNNKELIINETVPNRFSPKSPDKAHLNLHINSLELGDSAVYFCASSQVAGTEAFFGQGTRLTVV.

This clonotype was counted many times. J is TRBJ2-7 and V is TRBV20-1; a possible D gene is TRBD2 (6 bases). From germline, CDR1 is DFQATT and CDR2 SNEGSKA (reference sequence). With 0 bases removed from V and 7 bases from J, the gap between germline ends came to 16 bases. The CDR3 is 14 residues long. CDR3 sequence reads: CSARDRAGSGEQYF. As DNA, the CDR3 is TGCAGTGCTAGAGATAGGGCGGGGTCTGGGGAGCAGTACTTC.